Sequencing of this T cell receptor beta chain was carried out in a study of blood T cell repertoires in COVID-19. About the study: Material from acute and convalescent COVID-19 was sourced from the United States, Italy and Spain. PBMCs, B-cell-depleted T cells, or T cells were the source of the cDNA or gDNA that made up the material.

Germline V gives CDR1 DFQATT, CDR2 SNEGSKA (reference sequence). CDR3 size: 11 residues. Trimming at V came to 7 bases and at J to 1 base, leaving 1 base not matched to a gene. In the source study's methods: Nucleated cell counts were estimated from reference gene primer amplification. Method: immunoSEQ multiplex PCR; TCRdb's copy keeps in-frame clones and lacks some. The V and J calls and clone size are taken from that table; D and trimming were inferred from the DNA. Altogether 150,000 to 200,000 clones are present, over 70% being singletons, with the ten largest covering 15% to 20%. This receptor was obtained from a man between 60 and 75 years old with active or convalescent COVID-19. Sample: peripheral blood. The rearrangement joins TRBV20-1 to TRBJ2-7; 7 nucleotides align to TRBD2. The CDR3 sequence: CSGTSSYEQYF. The CDR3 nucleotides are TGCAGTGGGACTAGTTCCTACGAGCAGTACTTC.